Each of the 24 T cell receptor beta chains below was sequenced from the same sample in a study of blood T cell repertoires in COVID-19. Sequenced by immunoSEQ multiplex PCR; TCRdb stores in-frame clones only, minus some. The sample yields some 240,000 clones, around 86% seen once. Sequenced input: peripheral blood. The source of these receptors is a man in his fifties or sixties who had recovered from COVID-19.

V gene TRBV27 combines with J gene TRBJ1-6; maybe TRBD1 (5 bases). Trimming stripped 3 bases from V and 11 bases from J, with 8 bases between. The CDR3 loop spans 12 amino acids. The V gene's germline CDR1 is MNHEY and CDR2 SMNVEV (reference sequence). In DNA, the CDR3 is TGTGCCAGCAGTTTGTGGGGGGCACCCCTCCACTTT. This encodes CASSLWGAPLHF.

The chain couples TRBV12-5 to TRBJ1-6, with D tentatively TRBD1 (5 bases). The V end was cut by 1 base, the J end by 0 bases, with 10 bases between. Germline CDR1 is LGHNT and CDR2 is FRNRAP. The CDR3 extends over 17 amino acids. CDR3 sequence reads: CASGLGTKSSYNSPLHF. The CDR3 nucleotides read TGTGCTAGTGGTTTGGGGACAAAAAGCTCCTATAATTCACCCCTCCACTTT.

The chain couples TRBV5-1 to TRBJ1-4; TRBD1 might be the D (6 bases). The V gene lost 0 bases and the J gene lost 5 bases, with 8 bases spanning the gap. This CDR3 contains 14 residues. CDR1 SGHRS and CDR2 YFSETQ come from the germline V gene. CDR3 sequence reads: CASSLDRVNEKLFF. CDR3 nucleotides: TGCGCCAGCAGCTTGGACAGGGTCAATGAAAAACTGTTTTTT. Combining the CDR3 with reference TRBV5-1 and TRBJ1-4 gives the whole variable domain KAGVTQTPRYLIKTRGQQVTLSCSPISGHRSVSWYQQTPGQGLQFLFEYFSETQRNKGNFPGRFSGRQFSNSRSEMNVSTLELGDSALYLCASSLDRVNEKLFFGSGTQLSVL.

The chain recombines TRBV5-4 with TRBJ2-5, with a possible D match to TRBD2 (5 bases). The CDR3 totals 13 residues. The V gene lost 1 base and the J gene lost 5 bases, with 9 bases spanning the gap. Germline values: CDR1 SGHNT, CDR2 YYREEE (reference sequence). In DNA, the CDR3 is TGTGCCAGCAGCTTGCTCGGGGTTGAGACCCAGTACTTC. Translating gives CASSLLGVETQYF.

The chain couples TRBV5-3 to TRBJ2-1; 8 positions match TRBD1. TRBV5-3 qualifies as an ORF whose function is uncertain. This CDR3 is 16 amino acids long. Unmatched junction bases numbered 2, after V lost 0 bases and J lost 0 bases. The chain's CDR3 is CARSLGTGSSYNEQFF. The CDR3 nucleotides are TGTGCCAGAAGCTTGGGGACAGGGAGCTCCTACAATGAGCAGTTCTTC.

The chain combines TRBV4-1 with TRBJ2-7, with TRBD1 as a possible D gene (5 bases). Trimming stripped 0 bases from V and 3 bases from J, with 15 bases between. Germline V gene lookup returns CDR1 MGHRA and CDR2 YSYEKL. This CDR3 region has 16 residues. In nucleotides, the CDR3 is TGCGCCAGCAGCCAAGATAAGGAACAGGAGCGCTACGAGCAGTACTTC. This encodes CASSQDKEQERYEQYF.

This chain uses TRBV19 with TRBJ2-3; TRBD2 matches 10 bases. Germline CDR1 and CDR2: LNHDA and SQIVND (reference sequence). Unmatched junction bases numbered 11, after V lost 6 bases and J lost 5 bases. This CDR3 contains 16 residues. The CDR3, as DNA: TGTGCCAGTAGCCAATTAGCGGGGGGAAGTGTAGATACGCAGTATTTT. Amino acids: CASSQLAGGSVDTQYF.

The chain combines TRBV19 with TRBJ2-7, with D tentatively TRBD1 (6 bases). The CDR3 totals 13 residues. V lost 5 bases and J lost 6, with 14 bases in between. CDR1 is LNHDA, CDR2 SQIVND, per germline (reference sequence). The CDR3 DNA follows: TGTGCCAGTAGTGTATTAACAGGGAGCGAGCAGTACTTC. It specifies CASSVLTGSEQYF.

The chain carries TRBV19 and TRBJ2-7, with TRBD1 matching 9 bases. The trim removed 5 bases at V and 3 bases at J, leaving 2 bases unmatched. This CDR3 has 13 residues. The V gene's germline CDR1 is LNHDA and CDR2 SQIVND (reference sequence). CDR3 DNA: TGTGCCAGTAGTTCGGGACAGGGCTACGAGCAGTACTTC. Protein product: CASSSGQGYEQYF.

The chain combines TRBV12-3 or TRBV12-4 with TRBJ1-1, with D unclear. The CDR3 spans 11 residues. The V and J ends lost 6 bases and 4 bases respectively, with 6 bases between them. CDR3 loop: CASRRATEAFF. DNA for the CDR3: TGTGCCAGCAGGAGGGCCACTGAAGCTTTCTTT.

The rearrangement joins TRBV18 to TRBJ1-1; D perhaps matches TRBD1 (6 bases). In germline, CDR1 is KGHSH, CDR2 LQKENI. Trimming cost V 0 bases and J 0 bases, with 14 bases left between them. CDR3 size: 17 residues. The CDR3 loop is CASSPPTAGDMNTEAFF. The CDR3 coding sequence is TGTGCCAGCTCACCACCCACGGCAGGGGATATGAACACTGAAGCTTTCTTT.

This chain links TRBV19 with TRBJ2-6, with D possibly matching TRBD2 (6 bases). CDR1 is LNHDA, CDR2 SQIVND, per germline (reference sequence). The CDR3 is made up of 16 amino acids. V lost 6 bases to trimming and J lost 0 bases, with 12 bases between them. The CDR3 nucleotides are TGTGCCAGTAGGGGGGGTCGAGGCTCTGGGGCCAACGTCCTGACTTTC. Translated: CASRGGRGSGANVLTF.

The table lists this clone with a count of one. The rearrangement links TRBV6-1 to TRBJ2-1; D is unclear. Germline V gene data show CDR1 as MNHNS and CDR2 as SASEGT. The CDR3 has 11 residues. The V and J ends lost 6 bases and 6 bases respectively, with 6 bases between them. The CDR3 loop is CASRSRNEQFF. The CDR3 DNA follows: TGTGCCAGCAGGTCCCGCAATGAGCAGTTCTTC.

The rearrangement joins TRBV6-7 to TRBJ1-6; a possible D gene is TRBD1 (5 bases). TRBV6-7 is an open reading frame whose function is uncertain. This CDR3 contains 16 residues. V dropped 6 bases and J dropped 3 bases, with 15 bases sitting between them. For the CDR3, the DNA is TGTGCCAGCAGGGGGCCAGTAATTTTCTATAATTCACCCCTCCACTTT. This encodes CASRGPVIFYNSPLHF.

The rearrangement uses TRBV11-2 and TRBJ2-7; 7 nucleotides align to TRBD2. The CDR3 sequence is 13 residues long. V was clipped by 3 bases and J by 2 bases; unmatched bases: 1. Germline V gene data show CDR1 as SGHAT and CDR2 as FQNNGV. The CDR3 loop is CASSLGLTYEQYF. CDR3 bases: TGTGCCAGCAGCTTGGGACTAACCTACGAGCAGTACTTC.

CDR3 amino acids: CASSIGQTGTGELFF. The CDR3 DNA is TGTGCCAGTAGTATAGGGCAGACAGGAACCGGGGAGCTGTTTTTT. The chain links TRBV19 to TRBJ2-2; TRBD1 is a possible D gene (6 bases). CDR3 length: 15 residues. Germline CDR1 is LNHDA and CDR2 is SQIVND (reference sequence). V was shortened by 1 base and J by 5 bases, with 11 bases between the two germline ends. The entire variable domain, with the rest obtained from reference TRBV19 and TRBJ2-2, is as follows: DGGITQSPKYLFRKEGQNVTLSCEQNLNHDAMYWYRQDPGQGLRLIYYSQIVNDFQKGDIAEGYSVSREKKESFPLTVTSAQKNPTAFYLCASSIGQTGTGELFFGEGSRLTVL.

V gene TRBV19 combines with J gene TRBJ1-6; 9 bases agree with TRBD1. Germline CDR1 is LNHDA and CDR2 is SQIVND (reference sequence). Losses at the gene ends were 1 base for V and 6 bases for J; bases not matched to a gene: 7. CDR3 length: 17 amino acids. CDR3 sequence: CASSIGTGGNSNSPLHF. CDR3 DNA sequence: TGTGCCAGTAGTATAGGAACAGGGGGCAACAGTAATTCACCCCTCCACTTT.

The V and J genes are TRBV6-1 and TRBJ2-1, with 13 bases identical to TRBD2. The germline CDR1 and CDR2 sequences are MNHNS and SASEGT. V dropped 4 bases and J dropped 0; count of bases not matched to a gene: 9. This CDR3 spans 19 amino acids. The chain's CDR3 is CASSGTSGRTGPSYNEQFF. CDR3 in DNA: TGTGCCAGCAGTGGGACTAGCGGGAGAACCGGCCCCTCCTACAATGAGCAGTTCTTC.

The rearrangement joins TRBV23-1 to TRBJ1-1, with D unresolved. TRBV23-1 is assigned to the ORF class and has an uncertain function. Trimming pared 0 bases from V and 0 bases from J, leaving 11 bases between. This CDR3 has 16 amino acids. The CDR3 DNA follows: TGCGCCAGCAGTCAATCGAACTGCCCGATGAACACTGAAGCTTTCTTT. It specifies CASSQSNCPMNTEAFF.

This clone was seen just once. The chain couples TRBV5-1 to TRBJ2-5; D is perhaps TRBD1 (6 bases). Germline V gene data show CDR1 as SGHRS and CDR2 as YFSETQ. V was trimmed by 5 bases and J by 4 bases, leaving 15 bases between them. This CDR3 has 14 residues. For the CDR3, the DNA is TGCGCCAGCAGTAAGGACAGCCCGGGAGAGACCCAGTACTTC. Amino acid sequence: CASSKDSPGETQYF.

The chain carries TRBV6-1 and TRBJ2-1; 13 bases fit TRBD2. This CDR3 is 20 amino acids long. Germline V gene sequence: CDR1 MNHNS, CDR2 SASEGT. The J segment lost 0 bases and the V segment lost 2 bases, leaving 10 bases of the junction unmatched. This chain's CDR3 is CASSELTSGGASSSYNEQFF. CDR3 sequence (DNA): TGTGCCAGCAGTGAACTTACTAGCGGGGGGGCCTCTAGCTCCTACAATGAGCAGTTCTTC.

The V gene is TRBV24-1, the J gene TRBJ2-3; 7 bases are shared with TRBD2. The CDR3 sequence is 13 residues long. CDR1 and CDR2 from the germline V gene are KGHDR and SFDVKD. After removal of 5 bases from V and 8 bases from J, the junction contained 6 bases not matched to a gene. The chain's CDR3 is CATSGQGGSTQYF. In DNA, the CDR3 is TGTGCCACCAGTGGGCAGGGAGGGTCTACGCAGTATTTT.

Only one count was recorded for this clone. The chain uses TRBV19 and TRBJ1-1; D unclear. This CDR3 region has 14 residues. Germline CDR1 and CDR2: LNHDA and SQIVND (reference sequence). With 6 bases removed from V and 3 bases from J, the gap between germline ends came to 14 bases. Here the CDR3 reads CASRGLWRDTEAFF. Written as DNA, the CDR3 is TGTGCCAGTAGGGGTTTATGGAGAGACACTGAAGCTTTCTTT.

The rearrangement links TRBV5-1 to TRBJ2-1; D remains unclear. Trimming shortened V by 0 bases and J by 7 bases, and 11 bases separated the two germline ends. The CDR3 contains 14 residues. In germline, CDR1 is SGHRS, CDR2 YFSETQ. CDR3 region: CASSLEAPPNEQFF. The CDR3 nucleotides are TGCGCCAGCAGCTTGGAAGCGCCACCTAATGAGCAGTTCTTC.